A selection of T cell receptor beta chains follows, all from one sample in a study of T cell responses to AZD1222 COVID-19 vaccine. TCRdb keeps only in-frame clones here, not all; method: immunoSEQ multiplex PCR. The sample records 100,000 to 150,000 clones, around 90% being singletons. Source: peripheral blood, taken on day 0 of AZD1222 vaccination. Source of these receptors: an adult in good health. Each CDR3 is given with its conserved first and last residue. A D gene is named only where the DNA matches it firmly. Expanded clones get a size class; other rows say once, few or many, or leave the size out.

V	D	J	size	DNA	CDR3
TRBV27	TRBD2	TRBJ2-3	once	TGTGCCAGCAGTTTCCTTAGCGGGCGGACAGATACGCAGTATTTT	CASSFLSGRTDTQYF
TRBV19	NA	TRBJ1-1	NA	TGTGCCAGTAGTCCCGACAGGCTGAACACTGAAGCTTTCTTT	CASSPDRLNTEAFF
TRBV6-6	NA	TRBJ2-2	NA	TGTGCCAGCAGTTACGGCCCACTAGTCGCCGGGGAGCTGTTTTTT	CASSYGPLVAGELFF
TRBV27	NA	TRBJ2-6	NA	TGTGCCAGCAGGGGGTCCGGGGCCAACGTCCTGACTTTC	CASRGSGANVLTF
TRBV3-1/TRBV3-2	NA	TRBJ2-2	NA	TGTGCCAGCAGCCCGTGGGGCACTAACACCGGGGAGCTGTTTTTT	CASSPWGTNTGELFF
TRBV18	NA	TRBJ2-3	NA	TGTGCCAGCTCACCAGTCGGTCAGGGGTTCGCAGATACGCAGTATTTT	CASSPVGQGFADTQYF
TRBV19	NA	TRBJ1-1	NA	TGTGCCAGTTCCCCCCTGACCCGCGGGGGCAGGACTGAAGCTTTCTTT	CASSPLTRGGRTEAFF
TRBV18	TRBD1	TRBJ1-1	few	TGTGCCAGCTCACTGCGACAGGGGGTGTTTTTGAACACTGAAGCTTTCTTT	CASSLRQGVFLNTEAFF
TRBV28	TRBD2	TRBJ2-3	NA	TGTGCCAGCAGTTCGCTAGCGGGAGCGGCAGATACGCAGTATTTT	CASSSLAGAADTQYF
TRBV28	NA	TRBJ2-1	NA	TGTGCCAGCAGTTTAACCGAGATCCCCTTGTTCTTC	CASSLTEIPLFF
TRBV6-1	NA	TRBJ2-4	NA	TGTGCCAGCAGTGAAACTCCTAGAGATCAGTACTTC	CASSETPRDQYF
TRBV27	TRBD2	TRBJ2-3	NA	TGTGCCAGCAGTTTATCTAGCGGGGAAAGCACAGATACGCAGTATTTT	CASSLSSGESTDTQYF
TRBV6-2/TRBV6-3	TRBD1	TRBJ2-3	few	TGTGCCAGCAGCTGGACAGGAAAGGATACGCAGTATTTT	CASSWTGKDTQYF
TRBV4-1	NA	TRBJ1-5	NA	TGCGCCAGCAGCCAACAAAGGGTGCTTCAGCCCCAGCATTTT	CASSQQRVLQPQHF
TRBV18	TRBD1	TRBJ1-4	NA	TGTGCCAGCTCAGTAACAGGGGCCGAAAAACTGTTTTTT	CASSVTGAEKLFF
TRBV25-1	NA	TRBJ2-3	NA	TGTGCCAGCAGTGCCACAGATACGCAGTATTTT	CASSATDTQYF
TRBV19	TRBD2	TRBJ2-1	few	TGTGCCAGTAGTATAGGACTAGCGGGAGGGAGGAGCTCCTACAATGAGCAGTTCTTC	CASSIGLAGGRSSYNEQFF
TRBV11-3	TRBD1	TRBJ1-4	NA	TGTGCCAGCAGCCCGGGACAGGGAGGTGAAAAACTGTTTTTT	CASSPGQGGEKLFF
TRBV5-1	TRBD1	TRBJ1-6	NA	TGCGCCAGCAGTTTCGGGACAGCAAAGAGTAATTCACCCCTCCACTTT	CASSFGTAKSNSPLHF
TRBV30	NA	TRBJ1-3	NA	TGTGCCTGGGGGAGAGACCGTGGCTCTGGAAACACCATATATTTT	CAWGRDRGSGNTIYF
TRBV19	NA	TRBJ1-1	few	TGTGCCAGTAGTATAGTGGGAGTGAACACTGAAGCTTTCTTT	CASSIVGVNTEAFF
TRBV18	TRBD1	TRBJ1-1	NA	TGTGCCAGCTCGCAAAAAGGGAGACAGGGCCCAAACTTGAACACTGAAGCTTTCTTT	CASSQKGRQGPNLNTEAFF
TRBV5-5	NA	TRBJ2-2	NA	TGTGCCAGCAGCTTGGACCACTCGAACACCGGGGAGCTGTTTTTT	CASSLDHSNTGELFF